This is a list of T cell receptor beta chains from one sample in a study of OX40 agonist ivuxolimab in advanced cancers. Measured with immunoSEQ multiplex PCR; TCRdb has only the in-frame clones, and not every one. The data show around 100,000 clones, with around 90% seen just once and about 0.49% held by the top ten. Specimen: CD4+ or CD8+ T cells sorted from blood, collected in a trial of the OX40 agonist ivuxolimab. Source of these receptors: an adult with an advanced solid tumor such as melanoma, head and neck, liver or kidney cancer. Each CDR3 is given with its conserved first and last residue. A row's size may be missing; if present it is once, few, many or a size class.

length | J | V | size | CDR3
15 | TRBJ2-1 | TRBV18 | NA | CASSQSQSSNNEQFF
11 | TRBJ1-1 | TRBV20-1 | once | CSASWETEAFF
16 | TRBJ1-4 | TRBV4-1 | NA | CASSQGGGATNEKLFF
16 | TRBJ2-2 | TRBV5-1 | NA | CASSLAGGPGTGELFF
17 | TRBJ2-3 | TRBV7-2 | NA | CASSPGGLAGATDTQYF
14 | TRBJ2-5 | TRBV18 | NA | CASSPDRVRETQYF
15 | TRBJ2-7 | TRBV28 | NA | CASSSSGRSSYEQYF
12 | TRBJ1-1 | TRBV29-1 | NA | CSVGAGETEAFF
13 | TRBJ1-5 | TRBV7-2 | NA | CASSSNSNQPQHF
16 | TRBJ1-2 | TRBV11-2 | once | CASSLGHRTANYGYTF
15 | TRBJ2-6 | TRBV6-1 | once | CASIPGGSGANVLTF
13 | TRBJ2-1 | TRBV5-5 | NA | CASSFAGYNEQFF
14 | TRBJ1-2 | TRBV30 | NA | CAWIPRGSLGGYTF
15 | TRBJ2-6 | TRBV5-1 | NA | CASSSDMSGANVLTF
15 | TRBJ1-5 | TRBV7-2 | NA | CASSSTGNSNQPQHF
16 | TRBJ2-2 | TRBV7-2 | NA | CASSFAGTGNTGELFF
15 | TRBJ2-7 | TRBV7-8 | NA | CASSLARTGSYEQYF
16 | TRBJ2-1 | TRBV11-3 | NA | CASSLGPRAANNEQFF
11 | TRBJ1-1 | TRBV7-9 | NA | CASSRAGEAFF
15 | TRBJ2-5 | TRBV5-1 | NA | CASSLGLAGGETQYF
13 | TRBJ2-3 | TRBV4-3 | NA | CASSLGSTDTQYF
15 | TRBJ1-2 | TRBV14 | NA | CASSSSGGTVYGYTF
13 | TRBJ2-7 | TRBV7-3 | NA | CASSSTTSSEQYF
13 | TRBJ1-2 | TRBV5-1 | NA | CASSLAIGVGYTF
16 | TRBJ2-5 | TRBV28 | NA | CASSSLNTGLRETQYF
11 | TRBJ2-1 | TRBV19 | NA | CASSILSEQFF
14 | TRBJ2-7 | TRBV7-2 | NA | CASSSGAGTYEQYF
16 | TRBJ2-2 | TRBV30 | NA | CAWSVWELHFTGELFF
14 | TRBJ2-5 | TRBV5-6 | NA | CASSGQGASKTQYF
16 | TRBJ1-4 | TRBV6-5 | NA | CASSYSVSQANEKLFF
14 | TRBJ1-4 | TRBV9 | few | CASSLGPGGEKLFF
14 | TRBJ2-3 | TRBV7-2 | few | CASSLGQARDTQYF
12 | TRBJ2-7 | TRBV19 | NA | CASSMKGTTQYF
16 | TRBJ1-2 | TRBV19 | NA | CASSIHSGRRDYGYTF
11 | TRBJ1-6 | TRBV2 | NA | CASSGNSPLHF
12 | TRBJ1-1 | TRBV6-1 | NA | CASRARQASAFF
17 | TRBJ2-3 | TRBV19 | NA | CASRTGTSGIHTDTQYF
18 | TRBJ2-2 | TRBV11-2 | NA | CASSLLGGSGPGTGELFF
17 | TRBJ2-1 | TRBV5-1 | NA | CASSPRFRQGSSNEQFF
12 | TRBJ1-5 | TRBV7-6 | few | CASSLGGGPQHF
14 | TRBJ2-5 | TRBV11-3 | NA | CASSFLTGQETQYF
14 | TRBJ2-7 | TRBV6-1 | NA | CASSEVTGAYEQYF
15 | TRBJ1-5 | TRBV5-1 | NA | CASSLVSGMGQPQHF
16 | TRBJ2-2 | TRBV4-3 | NA | CASSQRSSLNTGELFF
16 | TRBJ2-4 | TRBV19 | NA | CASSPGLGLAKNIQYF
14 | TRBJ1-5 | TRBV10-2 | NA | CASRAEQFNQPQHF